The clone carrying this TCR beta chain was observed a single time. Its antigen remains unidentified. Donors sampled were nominally healthy, though unrecorded immune exposures were likely. This specimen comes from a study of cytomegalovirus exposure and HLA in healthy donors. Whole-study results and caveats: Investigators reported over 150 TCR beta chains as tied to cytomegalovirus. Presence/absence results assume similar sequencing depth per donor, which may not hold. In an earlier analysis, most TCR beta V segments were productive about 90% or about 30% of the time.

The PCR had 60 Vbeta and 13 Jbeta primers. TCRdb's copy holds only in-frame clones and misses some; the assay was immunoSEQ multiplex PCR. There are under 300,000 clones in the sample; around 81% occur only once, and around 8.6% lies in the top ten. This receptor was taken from a woman aged 60-70 years in good health and CMV-seropositive. The sample taken for sequencing was PBMCs.

As DNA, the CDR3 is TGTGCCAGCAAGGGAGAGTACCAAGAGACCCAGTACTTC. The encoded protein is CASKGEYQETQYF. The gene calls are TRBV2 and TRBJ2-5, with D tentatively TRBD2 (5 bases). The germline CDR1 and CDR2 sequences are SNHLY and FYNNEI. The V and J ends lost 7 bases and 0 bases respectively, with 9 bases between them. This CDR3 has 13 residues.